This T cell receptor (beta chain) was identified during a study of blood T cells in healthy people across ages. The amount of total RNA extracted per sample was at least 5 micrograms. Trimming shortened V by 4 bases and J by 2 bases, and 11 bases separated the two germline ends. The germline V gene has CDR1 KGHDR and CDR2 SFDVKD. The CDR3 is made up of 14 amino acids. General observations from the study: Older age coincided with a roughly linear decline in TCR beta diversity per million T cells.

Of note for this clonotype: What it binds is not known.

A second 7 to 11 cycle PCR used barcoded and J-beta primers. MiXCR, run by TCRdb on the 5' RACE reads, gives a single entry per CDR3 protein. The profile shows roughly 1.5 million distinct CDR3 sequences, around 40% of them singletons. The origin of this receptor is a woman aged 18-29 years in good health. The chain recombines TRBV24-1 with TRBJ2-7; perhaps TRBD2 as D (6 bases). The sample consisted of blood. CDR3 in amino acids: CATSDAGSPYEQYF. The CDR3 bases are TGTGCCACCAGTGACGCCGGGAGTCCCTACGAGCAGTACTTC.